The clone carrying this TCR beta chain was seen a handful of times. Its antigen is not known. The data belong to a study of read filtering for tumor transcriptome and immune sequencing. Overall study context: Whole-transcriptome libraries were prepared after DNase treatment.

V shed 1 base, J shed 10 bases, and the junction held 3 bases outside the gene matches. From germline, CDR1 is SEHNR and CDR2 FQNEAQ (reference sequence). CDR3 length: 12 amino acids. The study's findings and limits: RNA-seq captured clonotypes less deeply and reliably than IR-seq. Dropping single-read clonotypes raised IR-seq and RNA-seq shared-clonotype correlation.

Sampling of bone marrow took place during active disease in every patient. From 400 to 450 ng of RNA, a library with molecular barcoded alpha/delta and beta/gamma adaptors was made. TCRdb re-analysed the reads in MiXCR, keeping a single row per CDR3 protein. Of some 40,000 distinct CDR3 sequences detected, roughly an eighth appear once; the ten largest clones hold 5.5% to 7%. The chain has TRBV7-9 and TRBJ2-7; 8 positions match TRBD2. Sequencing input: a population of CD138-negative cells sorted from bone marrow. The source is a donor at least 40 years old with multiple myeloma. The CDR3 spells CASSLDRTSQYF. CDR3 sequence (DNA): TGTGCCAGCAGCTTAGACAGGACTAGCCAGTACTTC.